This T cell receptor (beta chain) was observed in a study of T-cell memory formation after mild COVID-19. TCRdb analysed the 5' RACE reads with MiXCR anew, one entry per CDR3 protein. The profile shows some 210,000 distinct CDR3 sequences, over 9.5% of them singletons. CDR3 length equals 14 residues. CDR1 DFQATT and CDR2 SNEGSKA come from the germline V gene (reference sequence). V lost 1 base and J lost 1, with 10 bases in between. The genes are TRBV20-1 and TRBJ2-5; no definite D call. The sequence was collected from a man in his late teens or twenties who had mild COVID-19 (a few samples of this study predate the infection). Cell type and time point are not known. Sequenced input: PBMCs or a T cell subset sorted from them (not recorded which). In nucleotides, the CDR3 is TGCAGTGCTAGAGTCCGACGGTTCCAAGAGACCCAGTACTTC. Residues: CSARVRRFQETQYF.